These 7 T cell receptor beta chains were sequenced from one sample in a study of CD8+ T cells in alopecia areata. Investigators isolated RNA and reverse transcribed it into cDNA to act as the sequencing template. Data came from immunoSEQ multiplex PCR; TCRdb stores just in-frame clones and leaves some out. Of 150,000 to 200,000 clones listed, 50% to 60% are singletons. Sequencing was performed on CD4+ T cells sorted from blood. Source of these receptors: a human donor in good health.

J is TRBJ2-7 and V is TRBV6-5, with 11 bases identical to TRBD1. The V gene end was trimmed by 6 bases and the J gene end by 0 bases; junction bases not matched to a gene: 4. The CDR3 totals 15 residues. Germline V gene sequence: CDR1 MNHEY, CDR2 SVGAGI. Written as DNA, the CDR3 is TGTGCCAGCAGCTCCGGGACAGGGGGCTCCTACGAGCAGTACTTC. Protein: CASSSGTGGSYEQYF.

V gene TRBV19 combines with J gene TRBJ1-2; D remains ambiguous. Trimming left V 6 bases short and J 8 bases short, with 10 bases between. Germline loops: CDR1 LNHDA, CDR2 SQIVND (reference sequence). The CDR3 covers 11 residues. CDR3 nucleotide sequence: TGTGCCAGTAGGGAGGGTAGCGGCTACACCTTC. Encoded protein: CASREGSGYTF.

About this clone itself: Other DNA sequences in the sample encode the same CDR3. The rearrangement uses TRBV10-3 and TRBJ2-7, with 14 positions matching TRBD2. Germline lookup yields CDR1 ENHRY and CDR2 SYGVKD. The junction had 0 bases not matched to a gene; V was cut back by 8 bases and J by 3 bases. The CDR3 loop spans 13 amino acids. CDR3: CAIGTSGSYEQYF. In nucleotides, the CDR3 is TGTGCCATCGGGACTAGCGGGAGCTACGAGCAGTACTTC.

The gene calls are TRBV28 and TRBJ1-1, with a weak D call TRBD1 (6 bases). Trimming removed 5 bases from V and 9 bases from J, with 13 bases in between. CDR3 size: 12 residues. Per the germline V gene, CDR1 is MDHEN and CDR2 is SYDVKM. The CDR3 here is CASSLLQGKAFF. In DNA, the CDR3 is TGTGCCAGCAGTCTCCTCCAGGGGAAAGCTTTCTTT.

This clone has only a few counts. The chain is built from TRBV4-1 and TRBJ2-5; D gene uncertain. The CDR3 extends over 16 amino acids. Germline-derived CDR1 and CDR2 are MGHRA and YSYEKL. Trimming took 1 base from V and 2 from J, leaving 14 bases between them. The CDR3 DNA follows: TGCGCCAGCAGCCAAGTAGAAGCCCGGCGACAAGAGACCCAGTACTTC. The encoded protein is CASSQVEARRQETQYF.

The V call is TRBV18, the J call TRBJ2-2; D not resolved. V shed 4 bases and J shed 1 base, with 10 bases lying between them. Looked up from germline, CDR1 is KGHSH and CDR2 is LQKENI. This CDR3 region has 15 residues. CDR3 in amino acids: CASSQQPLNTGELFF. The DNA for the CDR3 is TGTGCCAGCTCACAACAGCCATTGAACACCGGGGAGCTGTTTTTT.

This clone was detected a few times. The chain has TRBV18 and TRBJ1-4; TRBD1 is a possible D gene (6 bases). V lost 1 base, J lost 6 bases, and 12 bases lay in between. The CDR3 is 15 amino acids. CDR1 KGHSH and CDR2 LQKENI come from the germline V gene. CDR3 residues: CASSPLQGLDEKLFF. DNA of the CDR3: TGTGCCAGCTCACCACTCCAGGGGCTGGATGAAAAACTGTTTTTT.